This T cell receptor beta chain was identified during a study of identical twins listed by TCRdb under 2016. Some background on the complete study: TCR alpha and beta repertoires from monozygotic twins, unrelated adults of various ages and cord blood were deep-sequenced to test whether fetal clonotypes persist. To rule out contamination, the twin experiments were replicated at different times with different library preparation protocols.

Summary of the overall study and its limitations: Recombination models systematically underestimated out-of-frame TCR alpha sharing in monozygotic twins but agreed with sharing between unrelated individuals. Abundant cord blood beta clonotypes carried fewer insertions; young adult naive repertoires showed a weaker similar trend, while memory repertoires showed none. Zero-insertion analyses could be partly confounded by invariant T cells such as MAIT and iNKT, though diverse VJ usage argued against such confounding for most clonotypes. Excess twin sharing in beta out-of-frame sequences was weaker because fewer shared sequences lowered the signal-to-noise ratio. Out-of-frame TCR alpha sequences shared between twins showed an excess of low generation-probability sequences compared with coincidental sharing between unrelated individuals. Because the same donors could not be followed over many years, conclusions were based on cross-sectional statistical analysis.

All donors were healthy Caucasians. Three pairs of female monozygotic twins, all aged 18 to 29 years, made up the twin cohort. RNA for TCR libraries was isolated from peripheral blood mononuclear cells. As encoded in the germline V gene (reference sequence), CDR1 is DFQATT while CDR2 is SNEGSKA. From the cysteine up to the phenylalanine, the CDR3 has a length of 12 residues. The sequence is cut down to CDR3 DNA, 36 bases in frame from base 1. This clonotype occurred a few times. Its recognized antigen is unknown. One end of the junction fails to match germline, which may point to a read error. The library was obtained by 5' RACE. The sequencer listed for this sample is Illumina HiSeq 2000. Template switching added a universal primer binding site, and the final cDNA carried a unique molecular identifier that allowed TCR cDNA molecules to be counted accurately. Specific primers in the conserved constant-segment region were used to synthesize first-strand cDNA for TCR alpha and beta chains. Each cDNA library was double barcoded, with a SMART-Mk sample barcode plus Illumina barcodes, to control for contamination. TruSeq adapter sequences and Illumina sample barcodes were added in two successive PCR steps. The Illumina HiSeq platform was used with custom primers to sequence TCR alpha and beta cDNA libraries. The study's own analysis went as follows. MiGEC processed the raw reads to extract unique molecular identifiers, while MiXCR was used to determine the CDR3 positions. Recombination models were inferred per individual with the repgenHMM and IGoR tools using an EM algorithm. Shared clonotypes were analyzed with the tcR package in R, and sharing was normalized by the product of cloneset sizes. Out-of-frame nonproductive sequences were analyzed to study raw recombination free of thymic and clonal selection effects. Through fastp at Q25 and MiXCR, TCRdb rebuilt clones from the public reads, retaining in-frame beta chains. Each entry merges the rows of one CDR3 protein and shows their most common DNA and genes. TCRdb, rather than the study authors, made the V and J calls. The sample table lists about 730,000 distinct CDR3 sequences, 21% of them with a count of one. The top ten clonotypes cover over 4% of the sample.

This same sample was also taken into another study, of T cells expressing NK-cell markers. The other study reports the following: About eight donors provided sorted CD3+CD56+NKG2C+, CD3+CD56+NKG2C- and CD3+CD56-NKG2C+ T-cell subsets, whose TCR beta-chain repertoires were profiled. Of the eight sequenced donors, seven were found to be HCMV-seropositive and one was found to be HCMV-seronegative. To restrict sorting to alphabetaTCR-expressing T cells, an anti-gammadeltaTCR antibody was added in several experiments. In more than 5 donors, the dominant CD3+CD56+NKG2C+ clonotypes were found to rank among the top 10 CD8+ clonotypes and to make up about 1.0-7.5% of CD8+ T cells. Those dominant clonotypes were again the most abundant among CD3+CD56-NKG2C+ cells in four donors, at about 25-60.1%. Whether the expanded NKG2C-expressing T cell clones were specific for HCMV antigens was left unclear. Randomly selected healthy volunteers, three men and five women, were used as the eight sequenced donors. A commercial ELISA kit detecting HCMV-specific IgG in serum was used to determine HCMV serostatus. Bulk peripheral blood T-cell repertoires were additionally sequenced from unsorted PBMC for several donors. MIGEC was used to demultiplex reads and group reads by UMI, and MiTCR was used to assemble and quantify clonotypes. To exclude erroneous sequences, any TCR cDNA sequence not supported by at least two reads was discarded. The tcR package was used for downstream repertoire analysis, with clonotypes matched between fractions based on CDR3 nucleotide sequence plus V segment. Antigen specificity was annotated against VDJdb with VDJmatch, allowing one amino acid substitution in CDR3.

This chain is built from TRBV20-1 and TRBJ2-7; the D assignment is uncertain and may be TRBD1 or TRBD2, with 5 bases supporting each. This clonotype was sampled from a woman younger than 30 in good health. Sequences were obtained from PBMCs. CDR3 protein: CSASEGNYVQYF. The DNA is TGCAGTGCTAGCGAGGGGAACTACGTGCAGTACTTC.